These T cell receptor beta chains were read from a single sample in a study of T-cell memory formation after mild COVID-19. TCRdb reprocessed the 5' RACE reads via MiXCR and lists one record per CDR3 protein. The sample includes around 110,000 distinct CDR3 sequences, about 15% of them seen just once. The sequenced sample was PBMCs or a T cell subset sorted from them (not recorded which). All receptors come from an adult woman who had mild COVID-19 (a few samples of this study predate the infection). Cell type and time point are not known. The CDR3 runs from the conserved cysteine through the conserved F or W. Each record gives: clone size, D gene, V gene, J gene, CDR3 DNA, CDR3 protein. D genes are given only for firm matches. Expanded clones get a size class; other rows say once, few or many, or leave the size out.

size: -
D: -
V: TRBV25-1
J: TRBJ2-1
DNA: TGTGCCAGCAGTGAGACGGCAGCCGAGCAGTTCTTC
CDR3: CASSETAAEQFF

size: few
D: -
V: TRBV6-2/TRBV6-3
J: TRBJ2-7
DNA: TGTGCCAGCAGTTACTCGAGGTCCGACTCAGCCTACGAGCAGTACTTC
CDR3: CASSYSRSDSAYEQYF

size: -
D: -
V: TRBV20-1
J: TRBJ2-7
DNA: TGCAGTGCTCCAGCGGTTGACAGGAGCTCCTACGAGCAGTACTTC
CDR3: CSAPAVDRSSYEQYF

size: few
D: TRBD1
V: TRBV2
J: TRBJ1-1
DNA: TGTGCCATTCCCGGGACAGGGGAGTCCACTGAAGCTTTCTTT
CDR3: CAIPGTGESTEAFF

size: few
D: -
V: TRBV7-9
J: TRBJ1-2
DNA: TGTGCCAGCAGCTTAACACAGCGTCAAGAGTATGGCTACACCTTC
CDR3: CASSLTQRQEYGYTF

size: many
D: -
V: TRBV20-1
J: TRBJ2-1
DNA: TGCAGTGCTAGAGATCTCCGGGGGAACCTTTACAATGAGCAGTTCTTC
CDR3: CSARDLRGNLYNEQFF

size: -
D: -
V: TRBV4-1
J: TRBJ1-1
DNA: TGCGCCAGCGGGGAGGGAATGAACACTGAAGCTTTCTTT
CDR3: CASGEGMNTEAFF

size: few
D: -
V: TRBV29-1
J: TRBJ2-1
DNA: TGCAGCGTTCCACGGACAGCTTACAATGAGCAGTTCTTC
CDR3: CSVPRTAYNEQFF

size: many
D: TRBD1
V: TRBV5-1
J: TRBJ2-7
DNA: TGCGCCAGCAGCGCCCCGGGGACAGGGTCCTACGAGCAGTACTTC
CDR3: CASSAPGTGSYEQYF

size: few
D: -
V: TRBV5-1
J: TRBJ2-7
DNA: TGCGCCAGCAGCGAGACGGGATTTTACGAGCAGTACTTC
CDR3: CASSETGFYEQYF

size: many
D: TRBD1
V: TRBV6-4
J: TRBJ2-3
DNA: TGTGCCAGCAGTGACTCGACAGGGCCAGATACGCAGTATTTT
CDR3: CASSDSTGPDTQYF

size: -
D: -
V: TRBV5-4
J: TRBJ2-2
DNA: TGTGCCAGCAGCAGCCGACAGGACGTAAACACCGGGGAGCTGTTTTTT
CDR3: CASSSRQDVNTGELFF

size: -
D: -
V: TRBV7-9
J: TRBJ2-7
DNA: TGTGCCAGCAGCCGAGGGGACGAGCAGTACTTC
CDR3: CASSRGDEQYF

size: -
D: TRBD1
V: TRBV4-3
J: TRBJ1-6
DNA: TGCGCCAGCAGCCATGGGACAGGAAATTCACCCCTCCACTTT
CDR3: CASSHGTGNSPLHF

size: few
D: TRBD1
V: TRBV29-1
J: TRBJ2-3
DNA: TGCAGCGCTCCGGGACAGGGCACAGATACGCAGTATTTT
CDR3: CSAPGQGTDTQYF

size: few
D: TRBD2
V: TRBV3-1
J: TRBJ2-2
DNA: TGTGCCAGCAGCCAAGAGAAAGGACTAGCGGGCCACACCGGGGAGCTGTTTTTT
CDR3: CASSQEKGLAGHTGELFF

size: -
D: -
V: TRBV15
J: TRBJ2-5
DNA: TGTGACTACCAGGAGACCCAGTACTTC
CDR3: CDYQETQYF

size: -
D: -
V: TRBV10-3
J: TRBJ2-7
DNA: TGTGCCATCCAAGGAGACCCCTACGAGCAGTACTTC
CDR3: CAIQGDPYEQYF

size: -
D: -
V: TRBV7-9
J: TRBJ1-1
DNA: TGTGCCAGCAGCTTAGGGGACGGTGGGACTGAAGCTTTCTTT
CDR3: CASSLGDGGTEAFF